These 10 T cell receptor beta chains share one sample of origin, sequenced in a study of human T cells and chemical hapten exposure. One entry per CDR3 protein, called by TCRdb with MiXCR from the RACE reads. Seen here are around 85,000 distinct CDR3 sequences, 10% to 15% observed once, and the top ten hold 4.5% to 6%. Time point described: patch test 3, about 24 weeks after DPC sensitization. The treatment denotes: therapeutic diphenylcyclopropenone sensitization with weekly scalp DPC. Here the sequenced sample was whole blood, taken in connection with sensitization to the hapten diphenylcyclopropenone (DPC). The receptors stem from a woman aged 45-60 years with alopecia areata. Some clones in this sample may be carry-over from other donors' samples.

This clonotype occurred a few times. The genes are TRBV7-3 and TRBJ1-5, with D possibly being TRBD1 (6 bases). Germline V CDR1 and CDR2: SGHTA, FQGTGA. The CDR3 length is 14 residues. V was shortened by 7 bases and J by 3 bases, with 13 bases between the two germline ends. CDR3 amino acids: CASTKTGNNQPQHF. In DNA form, the CDR3 reads TGTGCCAGCACCAAGACAGGTAACAATCAGCCCCAGCATTTT.

This clonotype came up many times. This sequence joins TRBV12-3 or TRBV12-4 and TRBJ2-5; TRBD2 might be the D (6 bases). The CDR3 has 16 amino acids. V was pared by 1 base and J by 2 bases, with 14 bases between. This CDR3 is CASSLGGLGPQETQYF. CDR3 sequence (DNA): TGTGCCAGCAGTTTAGGGGGACTTGGGCCTCAAGAGACCCAGTACTTC.

This clonotype was recorded at least ten times. V gene TRBV6-1 combines with J gene TRBJ2-5; D perhaps matches TRBD2 (5 bases). Looked up from germline, CDR1 is MNHNS and CDR2 is SASEGT. Trimming left V 4 bases short and J 2 bases short, with 8 bases between. This CDR3 region has 13 residues. CDR3 region: CASSAGVQETQYF. The CDR3 DNA sequence: TGTGCCAGCAGTGCCGGGGTACAAGAGACCCAGTACTTC.

There are a few counts of this clonotype. The chain couples TRBV15 to TRBJ2-1; D is unclear. The CDR3 extends over 16 amino acids. The V and J ends lost 0 bases and 0 bases respectively, with 9 bases between them. Germline V gene data show CDR1 as LNHNV and CDR2 as YYDKDF (reference sequence). In DNA form, the CDR3 reads TGTGCCACCAGCAGAGATCCGGGCGGCTCCTACAATGAGCAGTTCTTC. As protein: CATSRDPGGSYNEQFF.

In this sample, this clonotype turned up many times. The chain is built from TRBV7-8 and TRBJ2-2; D may be TRBD2 (6 bases). Between the trimmed V and J ends, which lost 1 base and 5 bases, there was a span of 20 bases. Germline loops: CDR1 SGHVS, CDR2 FQNEAQ. The length of the CDR3 is 18 residues. In DNA form, the CDR3 reads TGTGCCAGCAGCTTAGGTGCGGGGTCCGCAGGCCGTACCGGGGAGCTGTTTTTT. It encodes CASSLGAGSAGRTGELFF.

In its sample, this clonotype was seen many times. CDR3 bases: TGCGCCAGCAGCTTATTACAGAACTCCTACGAGCAGTACTTC. As protein: CASSLLQNSYEQYF. The V call is TRBV5-1, the J call TRBJ2-7; D is undetermined. The CDR3 extends over 14 amino acids. Germline CDR1 reads SGHRS; CDR2 reads YFSETQ. The V end was cut by 2 bases, the J end by 0 bases, with 9 bases between.

Concerning this clonotype itself: With a much larger clone just one base away, this may be a read error. The chain is built from TRBV28 and TRBJ1-2; D is unresolved. This CDR3 region has 12 residues. V was cut by 5 bases and J by 7 bases, with 11 bases left in between. Germline CDR1 MDHEN, CDR2 SYDVKM. CDR3 in amino acids: CASSPDVCGYTF. The CDR3 coding sequence is TGTGCCAGCAGTCCCGATGTCTGTGGCTACACCTTC.

This clonotype rates as medium-sized (0.01 to 0.1%). This sequence joins TRBV7-9 and TRBJ2-5; either TRBD1 or TRBD2 may supply D (5 bases each). The CDR3 has 16 residues. CDR1 is SEHNR, CDR2 FQNEAQ, per germline (reference sequence). The ends were cut back, 1 base at V and 1 base at J, with 13 bases in the middle. The CDR3 DNA follows: TGTGCCAGCAGCTTAGTTCTCGGGACCTTCCAAGAGACCCAGTACTTC. The encoded protein is CASSLVLGTFQETQYF.

The table lists this clonotype with many counts. The chain joins TRBV15 to TRBJ2-1; D is uncertain. Trimming removed 1 base at V and 4 bases at J, with 5 bases between. The germline gives CDR1 LNHNV, CDR2 YYDKDF (reference sequence). CDR3 length: 13 amino acids. CDR3 in DNA: TGTGCCACCAGCAGAGGCGCGTACAATGAGCAGTTCTTC. This codes for CATSRGAYNEQFF. Complete variable domain (other parts from reference TRBV15 and TRBJ2-1): DAMVIQNPRYQVTQFGKPVTLSCSQTLNHNVMYWYQQKSSQAPKLLFHYYDKDFNNEADTPDNFQSRRPNTSFCFLDIRSPGLGDTAMYLCATSRGAYNEQFFGPGTRLTVL.

In its sample, this clonotype was seen a few times. The CDR3 reads CASSQAGAQPNNEQFF. The CDR3 DNA reads as TGTGCCAGCAGCCAAGCCGGGGCCCAGCCTAACAATGAGCAGTTCTTC. V usage is TRBV3-1 and J usage is TRBJ2-1, with D perhaps assigned TRBD1 or TRBD2 (5 bases each). Germline CDR1 LGHDT, CDR2 YNNKEL (reference sequence). Between the trimmed V and J ends, which lost 1 base and 5 bases, there was a span of 15 bases. This CDR3 contains 16 residues.